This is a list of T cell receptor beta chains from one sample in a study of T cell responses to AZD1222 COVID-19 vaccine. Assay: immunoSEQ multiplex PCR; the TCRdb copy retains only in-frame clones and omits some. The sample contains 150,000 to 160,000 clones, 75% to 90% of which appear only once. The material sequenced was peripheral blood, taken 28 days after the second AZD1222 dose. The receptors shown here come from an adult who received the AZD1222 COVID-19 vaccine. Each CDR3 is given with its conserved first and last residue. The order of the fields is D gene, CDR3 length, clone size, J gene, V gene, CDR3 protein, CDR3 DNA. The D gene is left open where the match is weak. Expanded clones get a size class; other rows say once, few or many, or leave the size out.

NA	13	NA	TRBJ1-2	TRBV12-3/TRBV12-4	CASSRSGAGGYTF	TGTGCCAGCAGTAGGTCAGGGGCAGGGGGCTACACCTTC
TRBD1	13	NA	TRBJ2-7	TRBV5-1	CASSSQGWDEQYF	TGCGCCAGCAGCTCACAGGGGTGGGACGAGCAGTACTTC
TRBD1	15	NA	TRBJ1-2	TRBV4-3	CASSQALDREGGYTF	TGCGCCAGCAGCCAAGCCCTCGACAGGGAAGGCGGCTACACCTTC
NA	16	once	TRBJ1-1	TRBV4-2	CASSQGDAGAFTEAFF	TGTGCCAGCAGCCAAGGGGACGCAGGGGCCTTCACTGAAGCTTTCTTT
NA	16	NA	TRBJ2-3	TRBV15	CATSRDRAGSTDTQYF	TGTGCCACCAGCAGAGATCGGGCGGGGAGCACAGATACGCAGTATTTT
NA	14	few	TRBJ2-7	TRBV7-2	CASSSWSNTYEQYF	TGTGCCAGCAGCTCCTGGAGTAATACATACGAGCAGTACTTC
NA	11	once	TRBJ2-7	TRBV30	CAWSPAYEQYF	TGTGCCTGGAGTCCAGCCTACGAGCAGTACTTC
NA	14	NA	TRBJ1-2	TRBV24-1	CATSERGSNYGYTF	TGTGCCACCAGTGAGCGCGGGAGTAACTATGGCTACACCTTC
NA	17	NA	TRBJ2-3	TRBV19	CATLGPDPVFFTDTQYF	TGTGCCACCCTTGGACCGGACCCAGTTTTTTTCACGGATACGCAGTATTTT
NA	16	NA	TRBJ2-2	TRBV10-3	CAISSEGGGRTGELFF	TGTGCCATCAGTTCCGAGGGGGGCGGGCGCACCGGGGAGCTGTTTTTT
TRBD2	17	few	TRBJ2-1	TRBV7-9	CASSPLVGEGSYNEQFF	TGTGCCAGCAGCCCCCTAGTGGGGGAGGGCTCCTACAATGAGCAGTTCTTC
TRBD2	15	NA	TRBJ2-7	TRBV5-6	CASSQGLAGGYEQYF	TGTGCCAGCAGCCAGGGACTAGCGGGAGGTTACGAGCAGTACTTC
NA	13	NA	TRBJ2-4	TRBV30	CAWSSRDVNIQYF	TGTGCCTGGAGTTCGAGGGACGTGAACATTCAGTACTTC
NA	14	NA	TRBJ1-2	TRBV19	CASSNWGESYGYTF	TGTGCCAGCAGCAATTGGGGAGAGTCCTATGGCTACACCTTC
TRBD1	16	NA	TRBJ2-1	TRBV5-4	CASSPGGMVTRNEQFF	TGTGCCAGCAGCCCAGGGGGTATGGTCACCCGCAATGAGCAGTTCTTC
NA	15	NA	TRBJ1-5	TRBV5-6	CASSLAGGGNQPQHF	TGTGCCAGCAGCTTGGCCGGAGGTGGCAATCAGCCCCAGCATTTT
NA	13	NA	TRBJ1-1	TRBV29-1	CSVAFTADTEAFF	TGCAGCGTTGCCTTTACAGCGGACACTGAAGCTTTCTTT
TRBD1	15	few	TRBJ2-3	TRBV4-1	CASSPHGQGADTQYF	TGCGCCAGCAGCCCCCATGGACAGGGGGCAGATACGCAGTATTTT
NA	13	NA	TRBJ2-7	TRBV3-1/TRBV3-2	CASSHKGGYEQYF	TGTGCCAGCAGCCATAAGGGGGGCTACGAGCAGTACTTC
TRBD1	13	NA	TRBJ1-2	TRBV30	CAWSVFRGNGYTF	TGTGCCTGGAGTGTATTCAGGGGGAATGGCTACACCTTC
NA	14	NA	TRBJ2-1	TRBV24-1	CATAPGLPPFEQFF	TGTGCCACTGCACCGGGACTTCCCCCTTTCGAGCAGTTCTTC
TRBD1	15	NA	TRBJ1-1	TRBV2	CASSHHILGQGEAFF	TGTGCCAGCAGTCACCACATCCTAGGACAGGGAGAAGCTTTCTTT
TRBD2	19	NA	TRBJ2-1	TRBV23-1	CASSQRAFQGTSGRDEQFF	TGCGCCAGCAGTCAACGGGCCTTCCAAGGGACTAGCGGGAGGGATGAGCAGTTCTTC
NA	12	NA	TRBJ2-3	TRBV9	CASKGGPDTQYF	TGTGCCAGCAAAGGGGGACCAGATACGCAGTATTTT
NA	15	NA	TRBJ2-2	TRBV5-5	CASSLEGRHTGELFF	TGTGCCAGCAGCTTGGAAGGAAGGCACACCGGGGAGCTGTTTTTT
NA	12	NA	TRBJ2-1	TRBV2	CASSDSYNEQFF	TGTGCCAGCAGTGACTCCTACAATGAGCAGTTCTTC
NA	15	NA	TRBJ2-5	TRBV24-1	CATSDLRASGETQYF	TGTGCCACCAGTGATTTGAGGGCGTCGGGAGAGACCCAGTACTTC
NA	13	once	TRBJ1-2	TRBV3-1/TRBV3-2	CASSQDYGLGYTF	TGTGCCAGCAGCCAAGATTACGGGTTAGGCTACACCTTC
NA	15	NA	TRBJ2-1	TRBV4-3	CASSQENGPGNEQFF	TGCGCCAGCAGCCAAGAAAATGGACCGGGGAACGAGCAGTTCTTC
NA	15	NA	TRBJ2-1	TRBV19	CASSPSAILHNEQFF	TGTGCCAGTAGTCCTTCAGCGATTCTCCACAATGAGCAGTTCTTC
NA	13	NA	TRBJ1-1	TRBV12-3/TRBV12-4	CASKRDQNAEAFF	TGTGCCAGCAAAAGGGATCAGAACGCTGAAGCTTTCTTT
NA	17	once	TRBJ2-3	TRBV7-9	CASSLSNGTRGTDTQYF	TGTGCCAGCAGCTTATCTAACGGGACTCGCGGCACAGATACGCAGTATTTT
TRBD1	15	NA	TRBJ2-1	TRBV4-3	CASSQEFRDSNEQFF	TGCGCCAGCAGCCAAGAGTTTCGGGACAGCAATGAGCAGTTCTTC
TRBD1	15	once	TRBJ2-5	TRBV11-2	CASSLDSAGGETQYF	TGTGCCAGCAGCTTAGATTCCGCAGGGGGAGAGACCCAGTACTTC
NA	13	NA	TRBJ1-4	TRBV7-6	CASSFQVNEKLFF	TGTGCCAGCAGCTTTCAGGTTAATGAAAAACTGTTTTTT
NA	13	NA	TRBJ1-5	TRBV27	CASSFRGNQPQHF	TGTGCCAGCAGTTTTCGGGGAAATCAGCCCCAGCATTTT
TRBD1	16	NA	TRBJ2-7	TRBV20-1	CSASPTGGTFSYEQYF	TGCAGTGCTAGTCCCACAGGGGGCACCTTCTCCTACGAGCAGTACTTC
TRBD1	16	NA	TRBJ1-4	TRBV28	CASSPPRQGILEKLFF	TGTGCCAGCAGTCCGCCGAGACAGGGTATTCTTGAAAAACTGTTTTTT
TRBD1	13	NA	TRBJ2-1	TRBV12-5	CASGRGQGNEQFF	TGTGCTAGTGGTCGGGGACAGGGGAATGAGCAGTTCTTC
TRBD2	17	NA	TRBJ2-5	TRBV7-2	CASSSGTSGSRKETQYF	TGTGCCAGCAGCTCCGGGACTAGCGGGAGCCGGAAGGAGACCCAGTACTTC
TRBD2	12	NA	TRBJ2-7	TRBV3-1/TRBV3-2	CASSQGGRGQYF	TGTGCCAGCAGCCAAGGAGGGAGGGGGCAGTACTTC
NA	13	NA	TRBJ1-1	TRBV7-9	CASSFDGAGMAFF	TGTGCCAGCAGCTTTGACGGGGCAGGGATGGCTTTCTTT
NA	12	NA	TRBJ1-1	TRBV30	CAWSELGREAFF	TGTGCCTGGAGTGAACTTGGCCGAGAAGCTTTCTTT
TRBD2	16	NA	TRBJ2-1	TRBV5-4	CASSPNSLAGGDEQFF	TGTGCCAGCAGCCCGAATTCACTAGCGGGGGGCGATGAGCAGTTCTTC
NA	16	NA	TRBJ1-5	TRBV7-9	CASSLGLAVSNQPQHF	TGTGCCAGCAGCTTAGGGTTGGCAGTCAGCAATCAGCCCCAGCATTTT
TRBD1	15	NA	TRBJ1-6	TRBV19	CASSPEDRGNSPLHF	TGTGCCAGTAGTCCCGAGGACAGGGGTAATTCACCCCTCCACTTT
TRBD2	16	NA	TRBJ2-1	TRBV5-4	CASSAPGSGPYNEQFF	TGTGCCAGCAGCGCGCCTGGTAGCGGGCCCTACAATGAGCAGTTCTTC
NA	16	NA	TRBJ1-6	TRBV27	CASSLYPGGYNSPLHF	TGTGCCAGCAGTTTATACCCCGGGGGTTATAATTCACCCCTCCACTTT
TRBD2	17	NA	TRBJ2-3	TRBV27	CASSLLRAGAGTDTQYF	TGTGCCAGCAGTTTACTACGAGCGGGAGCGGGGACAGATACGCAGTATTTT
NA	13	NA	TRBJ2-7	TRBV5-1	CASSRTGDYEQYF	TGCGCCAGCAGCCGTACAGGCGACTACGAGCAGTACTTC
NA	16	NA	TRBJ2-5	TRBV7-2	CASSLRSMGARETQYF	TGTGCCAGCAGCTTACGATCCATGGGGGCGCGGGAGACCCAGTACTTC
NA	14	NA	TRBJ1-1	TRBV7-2	CASRKGRTNTEAFF	TGTGCCAGCAGGAAGGGCAGGACTAACACTGAAGCTTTCTTT
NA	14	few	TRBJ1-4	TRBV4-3	CASSRRDTDEKLFF	TGCGCCAGCAGCCGCCGGGACACTGATGAAAAACTGTTTTTT
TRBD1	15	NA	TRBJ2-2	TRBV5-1	CASNDRGADTGELFF	TGCGCCAGCAACGACAGGGGAGCTGACACCGGGGAGCTGTTTTTT
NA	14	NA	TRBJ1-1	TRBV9	CASSVVLENTEAFF	TGTGCCAGCAGCGTAGTACTCGAGAACACTGAAGCTTTCTTT